Sequencing of this T cell receptor beta chain was carried out in a study of T cell responses to AZD1222 COVID-19 vaccine. Study conclusions and caveats: Vaccine-associated CD4 TCRs spanned spike, dominant at 160-218 and 743-854.

Trimming at V came to 5 bases and at J to 2 bases, leaving 14 bases not matched to a gene. Germline CDR1 is MNHEY and CDR2 is SMNVEV (reference sequence). CDR3 length: 17 amino acids. Note on this clone: Its antigen is undetermined.

Clones were sequenced by immunoSEQ multiplex PCR, and TCRdb holds only the in-frame ones, with some missing. The top ten hold roughly 3% of the sample, which has roughly 120,000 clones, roughly 91% seen once. This TCR was sampled from an adult in good health. The input for sequencing was peripheral blood, taken on day 0 of AZD1222 vaccination. The rearrangement uses TRBV27 and TRBJ2-7; 8 bases map to TRBD2. CDR3 residues: CASSQLILAGGPYEQYF. CDR3 bases: TGTGCCAGCAGTCAACTTATCCTCGCGGGAGGACCCTACGAGCAGTACTTC.